This entry concerns a single T cell receptor (beta chain). This CDR3 has 15 amino acids. V lost 8 bases, J lost 6 bases, and 9 bases stayed unmatched. In germline, CDR1 is WSHSY, CDR2 SAAADI. These data belong to a study of blood T cell repertoires in COVID-19. Only in-frame clones appear in the TCRdb table, and some are missing; sequencing was by immunoSEQ multiplex PCR. The sample lists about 350,000 clones, roughly 87% occurring once. The TCR sequence derives from a woman in her fifties or sixties with COVID-19, enrolled during active disease. Sequencing used peripheral blood. The chain joins TRBV10-2 to TRBJ2-1; 11 bases align to TRBD2. The CDR3 region is CASGAIGTSGNEQFF. As DNA, the CDR3 is TGCGCCAGCGGAGCAATAGGGACTAGCGGCAATGAGCAGTTCTTC.